This T cell receptor beta chain was captured in a study of T cell responses to AZD1222 COVID-19 vaccine. Study-wide results and limits: The study found vaccine-associated CD4 TCRs spanning spike, dominant at 160-218 and 743-854.

Looked up from germline, CDR1 is SNHLY and CDR2 is FYNNEI. CDR3 length: 15 residues. V shed 5 bases, J shed 8 bases, and the junction held 10 bases outside the gene matches. Only in-frame clones appear in the TCRdb table, and some are missing; sequencing was by immunoSEQ multiplex PCR. The sample lists about 140,000 clones, approximately 91% occurring once. This clone was seen a single time. Antigen unknown. V gene TRBV2 combines with J gene TRBJ2-1, with 9 bases lining up with TRBD2. Here the sequenced sample was peripheral blood, taken 28 days after the second AZD1222 dose. The source of this sequence is an adult who received the AZD1222 COVID-19 vaccine. This CDR3 reads CASSSGLAGAYEQFF. The CDR3 coding sequence is TGTGCCAGCAGTAGTGGATTAGCGGGAGCATATGAGCAGTTCTTC. The full variable domain, with the rest looked up from reference TRBV2 and TRBJ2-1, is EPEVTQTPSHQVTQMGQEVILRCVPISNHLYFYWYRQILGQKVEFLVSFYNNEISEKSEIFDDQFSVERPDGSNFTLKIRSTKLEDSAMYFCASSSGLAGAYEQFFGPGTRLTVL.